Listed here are 24 T cell receptor beta chains from one sample, sequenced in a study of cytomegalovirus exposure and HLA in healthy donors. Use of 60 Vbeta and 13 Jbeta primers characterized the PCR. Clones were read by immunoSEQ multiplex PCR, and TCRdb kept only the in-frame ones, dropping some. The repertoire consists of 110,000 to 150,000 clones, with roughly 84% occurring once and the leading ten covering around 2.5%. Sequencing was performed on PBMCs. The receptors here all came from a boy aged 2 to 10 in good health and CMV-seronegative.

This chain joins TRBV29-1 and TRBJ2-3; D gene uncertain. Germline CDR1 SQVTM, CDR2 ANQGSEA. Trimming pared 4 bases from V and 0 bases from J, leaving 8 bases between. The CDR3 extends over 13 amino acids. The CDR3 coding sequence is TGCAGCGTTGGGTTCAGGAGCACAGATACGCAGTATTTT. As protein: CSVGFRSTDTQYF.

V is TRBV18 and J is TRBJ2-7, with D possibly TRBD1 on 6 matching bases. The CDR3 totals 16 residues. Germline V gene lookup returns CDR1 KGHSH and CDR2 LQKENI. V gave up 0 bases and J gave up 2 bases, with 14 bases separating them. The CDR3 loop is CASSPPSTQGPYEQYF. Here the CDR3 DNA reads TGTGCCAGCTCACCACCGTCTACACAGGGACCCTACGAGCAGTACTTC.

The chain couples TRBV18 to TRBJ2-7; TRBD1 agrees at 8 bases. V lost 2 bases to trimming and J lost 1 base; unmatched junction nucleotides: 4. The CDR3 runs 15 residues. Per germline, CDR1 KGHSH and CDR2 LQKENI. CDR3 sequence (DNA): TGTGCCAGCTCACCAGGGGGGACAGGTTCCTACGAGCAGTACTTC. It encodes CASSPGGTGSYEQYF.

The chain uses TRBV19 and TRBJ1-2; perhaps TRBD1 as D (5 bases). Trimming left V 7 bases short and J 7 bases short, with 16 bases between. This CDR3 is 13 amino acids long. The germline CDR1 and CDR2 sequences are LNHDA and SQIVND (reference sequence). The CDR3 DNA reads TGTGCCAGTAAGTCTTCTCAGGGTAGTGGCTACACCTTC. Translating it yields CASKSSQGSGYTF. The full variable domain, with the rest looked up from reference TRBV19 and TRBJ1-2, is DGGITQSPKYLFRKEGQNVTLSCEQNLNHDAMYWYRQDPGQGLRLIYYSQIVNDFQKGDIAEGYSVSREKKESFPLTVTSAQKNPTAFYLCASKSSQGSGYTFGSGTRLTVV.

The CDR3 reads CASSAIGVGTATDTQYF. In nucleotides, the CDR3 is TGTGCCAGCAGCGCCATCGGGGTAGGGACTGCCACAGATACGCAGTATTTT. The V call is TRBV9, the J call TRBJ2-3; possible D gene TRBD2, 6 bases. Germline V gene lookup returns CDR1 SGDLS and CDR2 YYNGEE. CDR3 length: 17 residues. Trimming pared 3 bases from V and 2 bases from J, leaving 19 bases between.

This rearrangement joins TRBV7-2 to TRBJ2-1; 7 bases are a match to TRBD2. V shed 6 bases and J 7 bases; nucleotides not matched to a gene: 18. CDR1 is SGHTA, CDR2 FQGNSA, per germline. There are 17 residues in the CDR3. CDR3 coding DNA: TGTGCCAGCAGTGCAAGGGTTGTGGGGGGGGGATTTAATGAGCAGTTCTTC. Translating it yields CASSARVVGGGFNEQFF.

The CDR3 bases are TGTGCCAGCACGGAAACAGGGTACATTCAGTACTTC. Encoded protein: CASTETGYIQYF. The rearrangement uses TRBV2 and TRBJ2-4, with D maybe TRBD1 (6 bases). The CDR3 runs to 12 residues. Germline V gene sequence: CDR1 SNHLY, CDR2 FYNNEI. Between the trimmed V and J ends, which lost 7 bases and 8 bases, there was a span of 12 bases. Filled out from reference TRBV2 and TRBJ2-4, the complete variable domain reads EPEVTQTPSHQVTQMGQEVILRCVPISNHLYFYWYRQILGQKVEFLVSFYNNEISEKSEIFDDQFSVERPDGSNFTLKIRSTKLEDSAMYFCASTETGYIQYFGAGTRLSVL.

The CDR3 coding sequence is TGTGCCAGCACGCCAGGGCGTGGGTACGAGCAGTACTTC. Encoded protein: CASTPGRGYEQYF. V usage is TRBV6-5 and J usage is TRBJ2-7, with D possibly being TRBD1 (5 bases). Germline V gene lookup returns CDR1 MNHEY and CDR2 SVGAGI. This CDR3 is built from 13 residues. V lost 7 bases to trimming and J lost 4 bases, with 14 bases between them.

The genes are TRBV10-3 and TRBJ1-3, with a weak D call TRBD1 (5 bases). Germline V gene data show CDR1 as ENHRY and CDR2 as SYGVKD. CDR3 length: 15 amino acids. Trimming took 5 bases from V and 4 from J, leaving 15 bases between them. The CDR3 here is CAISRAGFSGNTIYF. The CDR3, as DNA: TGTGCCATCAGTAGGGCAGGGTTCTCCGGAAACACCATATATTTT.

The chain joins TRBV7-9 to TRBJ1-4; 8 nucleotides align to TRBD1. The trim removed 5 bases at V and 2 bases at J, leaving 13 bases unmatched. Germline V gives CDR1 SEHNR, CDR2 FQNEAQ (reference sequence). The CDR3 has 18 residues. The CDR3 loop reads CASSPQGARRMTNEKLFF. CDR3 sequence (DNA): TGTGCCAGCAGCCCGCAGGGGGCGCGGCGAATGACTAATGAAAAACTGTTTTTT.

The chain recombines TRBV9 with TRBJ1-1, with no clear D. The V end lost 0 bases, the J end lost 2 bases, and 11 bases lay between the germline ends. Germline-derived CDR1 and CDR2 are SGDLS and YYNGEE. This CDR3 comprises 15 residues. The CDR3 region has the DNA TGTGCCAGCAGCGTAGCCGCAGGCGCTAACACTGAAGCTTTCTTT. This encodes CASSVAAGANTEAFF.

Comments on this clone: An end of the junction does not agree with germline; a read error may underlie this. This chain joins TRBV29-1 and TRBJ2-1; 13 bases match TRBD2. Germline CDR1 reads SQVTM; CDR2 reads ANQGSEA. The CDR3 sequence is 14 residues long. For the CDR3, the DNA is TGCAGCGTTCCGGGACTAGCGGGGTACAATGTGCAGTTCTTC. This translates into CSVPGLAGYNVQFF.

The rearrangement uses TRBV7-9 and TRBJ2-3; D gene uncertain. V dropped 2 bases and J dropped 5 bases, with 11 bases sitting between them. Germline V CDR1 and CDR2: SEHNR, FQNEAQ (reference sequence). This CDR3 contains 14 residues. The CDR3: CASSLSVPGDTQYF. CDR3 DNA sequence: TGTGCCAGCAGCTTATCTGTTCCCGGAGATACGCAGTATTTT.

The J gene is TRBJ2-3, the V gene TRBV27; weak D call: TRBD2 (6 bases). The V end was cut by 1 base, the J end by 6 bases, with 14 bases between. CDR1 is MNHEY, CDR2 SMNVEV, per germline (reference sequence). The CDR3 contains 15 residues. CDR3 amino acids: CASSLWGGGGDTQYF. CDR3 coding DNA: TGTGCCAGCAGTTTATGGGGAGGTGGTGGGGATACGCAGTATTTT.

This clone showed up just once. The chain is built from TRBV2 and TRBJ1-2; D not certain. Germline lookup yields CDR1 SNHLY and CDR2 FYNNEI. The V gene lost 8 bases and the J gene lost 4 bases, with 14 bases spanning the gap. CDR3 length: 13 residues. CDR3 DNA: TGTGCCAGCTCGCACTCTCGGGGCTATGGCTACACCTTC. It specifies CASSHSRGYGYTF. The full variable domain, rest sourced from reference TRBV2 and TRBJ1-2, is EPEVTQTPSHQVTQMGQEVILRCVPISNHLYFYWYRQILGQKVEFLVSFYNNEISEKSEIFDDQFSVERPDGSNFTLKIRSTKLEDSAMYFCASSHSRGYGYTFGSGTRLTVV.

This chain connects TRBV4-1 to TRBJ2-7; D is unresolved. Trimming took off 4 bases at V and 4 bases at J, with 17 bases between the two ends. Germline-derived CDR1 and CDR2 are MGHRA and YSYEKL. The CDR3 has 15 amino acids. The CDR3 protein is CASSPELKTVYEQYF. The CDR3 bases are TGCGCCAGCAGCCCCGAGCTCAAAACGGTGTACGAGCAGTACTTC.

The rearrangement joins TRBV5-1 to TRBJ2-5; 7 positions agree with TRBD1. The tail of the sequence fits TRBJ2-7 better, so the J call may be wrong. Germline V gives CDR1 SGHRS, CDR2 YFSETQ. There are 15 residues in the CDR3. The CDR3, as DNA: TGCGCCAGCAGCCCTAGGGACAGCGCCTCCTACGAGCAGTACTTC. It codes for CASSPRDSASYEQYF.

The chain couples TRBV30 to TRBJ1-6, with D perhaps matching TRBD1 (6 bases). Germline loops: CDR1 GTSNPN, CDR2 SVGIG (reference sequence). The CDR3 covers 14 residues. The V and J ends lost 2 bases and 7 bases respectively, with 12 bases between them. CDR3 bases: TGTGCCTGGAGTATGCGACAGGTGAATTCACCCCTCCACTTT. Its protein product is CAWSMRQVNSPLHF.

This clone was counted a few times. The V call is TRBV4-2, the J call TRBJ2-1; 12 nucleotides agree with TRBD2. J was trimmed by 3 bases and V by 3 bases; bases with no gene match: 0. The CDR3 extends over 15 amino acids. Germline V lookup: CDR1 LGHNA, CDR2 YNFKEQ. This CDR3 is CASSQTSGGYNEQFF. The CDR3 DNA is TGTGCCAGCAGCCAGACTAGCGGGGGCTACAATGAGCAGTTCTTC.

This clone was observed a single time. The chain has TRBV6-6 and TRBJ2-7; TRBD1 agrees at 8 bases. The CDR3 has 13 residues. Trimming cost V 5 bases and J 6 bases; bases outside gene matches: 6. Germline assignment: CDR1 MNHNY and CDR2 SVGAGI (reference sequence). The CDR3 region has the DNA TGTGCCAGCAGTGGGACAGGAGTCTTCGAGCAGTACTTC. It specifies CASSGTGVFEQYF.

This clone has only a few counts. The J gene is TRBJ2-7, the V gene TRBV6-1, with D possibly TRBD1 on 5 matching bases. CDR3 size: 15 residues. Germline values: CDR1 MNHNS, CDR2 SASEGT. Trimming removed 0 bases at V and 3 bases at J, with 12 bases between. The CDR3 loop is CASSEAPGLIYEQYF. In DNA form, the CDR3 reads TGTGCCAGCAGTGAAGCGCCAGGGCTTATCTACGAGCAGTACTTC.

This chain connects TRBV11-3 to TRBJ2-7, with D possibly matching TRBD1 (5 bases). Trimming shortened V by 2 bases and J by 1 base, and 12 bases separated the two germline ends. CDR1 and CDR2 (germline): SGHNT, YENEEA. This CDR3 is 15 amino acids long. The CDR3 spells CASSLRAGKSYEQYF. CDR3 nucleotides: TGTGCCAGCAGCTTAAGGGCAGGGAAATCCTACGAGCAGTACTTC.

This rearrangement joins TRBV7-6 to TRBJ2-3, with TRBD1 matching 11 bases. Trimming removed 1 base from V and 4 bases from J; junction bases left unmatched: 1. There are 15 residues in the CDR3. Germline loops: CDR1 SGHVS, CDR2 FNYEAQ. The CDR3 DNA sequence: TGTGCCAGCAGCTTAGGGACAGGGGGCGCAGATACGCAGTATTTT. This translates into CASSLGTGGADTQYF.

The chain is built from TRBV2 and TRBJ2-1; a weak D match, TRBD2 (6 bases). Trimming cost V 6 bases and J 2 bases, with 14 bases left between them. Per the germline V gene, CDR1 is SNHLY and CDR2 is FYNNEI. The CDR3 runs to 15 residues. The CDR3 loop is CASSLTSPAYNEQFF. CDR3 nucleotides: TGTGCCAGCAGCCTGACTAGTCCCGCCTACAATGAGCAGTTCTTC.